These 15 T cell receptor beta chains came from one sample sequenced in a study of technical replicates of blood from a few donors. Only in-frame clones appear in the TCRdb table, and some are missing; sequencing was by immunoSEQ multiplex PCR. The sample lists about 79,000 clones; more than 85% were seen once. Sequenced: T cells isolated from PBMCs. Every receptor here comes from a human donor in good health. Some clones in this sample may be carry-over from other donors' samples.

The chain links TRBV4-1 to TRBJ2-7; D is undetermined. Germline V gives CDR1 MGHRA, CDR2 YSYEKL. The V and J ends lost 6 bases and 1 base respectively, with 16 bases between them. The CDR3 loop spans 15 amino acids. DNA for the CDR3: TGCGCCAGCAGTTGGGCCGACCAAATTTCCTACGAGCAGTACTTC. This gives the protein CASSWADQISYEQYF.

The V call is TRBV10-3, the J call TRBJ1-2, with D tentatively TRBD1 (6 bases). V was trimmed by 11 bases and J by 5 bases, leaving 18 bases between them. The CDR3 runs to 13 residues. Germline V gene sequence: CDR1 ENHRY, CDR2 SYGVKD. This chain's CDR3 is CALSRDTKYGYTF. CDR3 sequence (DNA): TGTGCCCTATCCCGGGACACCAAATATGGCTACACCTTC.

The chain has TRBV27 and TRBJ2-7; possibly TRBD1 for D (6 bases). Trimming removed 6 bases at V and 0 bases at J, with 12 bases between. This CDR3 has 14 residues. Germline V gene lookup returns CDR1 MNHEY and CDR2 SMNVEV (reference sequence). For the CDR3, the DNA is TGTGCCAGCAGGACACAGGGAATCTCCTACGAGCAGTACTTC. Protein sequence: CASRTQGISYEQYF.

The CDR3 loop is CASSQDPSGRARNEQFF. DNA of the CDR3: TGTGCCAGCAGCCAAGATCCGAGCGGGAGGGCCCGGAATGAGCAGTTCTTC. The rearrangement links TRBV4-2 to TRBJ2-1; the match to TRBD2 covers 10 bases. Losses at the gene ends were 0 bases for V and 7 bases for J; bases not matched to a gene: 9. This CDR3 region has 17 residues. Germline CDR1 and CDR2: LGHNA and YNFKEQ.

This sequence joins TRBV5-1 and TRBJ1-1; TRBD1 might be the D (5 bases). The V and J ends lost 2 bases and 1 base respectively, with 6 bases between them. CDR1 is SGHRS, CDR2 YFSETQ, per germline. The CDR3 has 13 amino acids. Here the CDR3 DNA reads TGCGCCAGCAGCTTCGGACAGAACACTGAAGCTTTCTTT. It is translated as CASSFGQNTEAFF.

The chain employs TRBV19 and TRBJ1-2; 8 bases are a match to TRBD1. V gave up 3 bases and J gave up 5 bases; unmatched junction bases: 5. CDR3 length: 14 residues. The V gene's germline CDR1 is LNHDA and CDR2 SQIVND (reference sequence). CDR3 sequence reads: CASSMEGTGYGYTF. The CDR3 bases are TGTGCCAGTAGTATGGAAGGGACAGGATATGGCTACACCTTC.

This chain joins TRBV6-5 and TRBJ1-2, with D tentatively TRBD1 (6 bases). This CDR3 contains 13 residues. The V gene's germline CDR1 is MNHEY and CDR2 SVGAGI. The V and J ends lost 7 bases and 8 bases respectively, with 17 bases between them. CDR3 in amino acids: CASIPKGGPGYTF. The CDR3 coding sequence is TGTGCCAGCATTCCCAAGGGGGGGCCGGGCTACACCTTC.

V usage is TRBV7-8 and J usage is TRBJ2-7; D remains unclear. V gave up 1 base and J gave up 0 bases, with 4 bases separating them. The CDR3 totals 13 residues. Germline V lookup: CDR1 SGHVS, CDR2 FQNEAQ. The chain's CDR3 is CASSLDSSYEQYF. CDR3 bases: TGTGCCAGCAGCTTAGACAGCTCCTACGAGCAGTACTTC. The complete variable domain, with remaining parts taken from reference TRBV7-8 and TRBJ2-7, reads GAGVSQSPRYKVAKRGQDVALRCDPISGHVSLFWYQQALGQGPEFLTYFQNEAQLDKSGLPSDRFFAERPEGSVSTLKIQRTQQEDSAVYLCASSLDSSYEQYFGPGTRLTVT.

V is TRBV30 and J is TRBJ2-5, with TRBD1 matching 7 bases. The CDR3 length is 14 residues. Germline V gene lookup returns CDR1 GTSNPN and CDR2 SVGIG (reference sequence). After removal of 3 bases from V and 4 bases from J, the junction contained 8 bases not matched to a gene. The CDR3 coding sequence is TGTGCCTGGAGCACCAGCGACAGGGCAGAGACCCAGTACTTC. Amino acids: CAWSTSDRAETQYF. Complete variable domain (other parts from reference TRBV30 and TRBJ2-5): SQTIHQWPATLVQPVGSPLSLECTVEGTSNPNLYWYRQAAGRGLQLLFYSVGIGQISSEVPQNLSASRPQDRQFILSSKKLLLSDSGFYLCAWSTSDRAETQYFGPGTRLLVL.

This chain joins TRBV7-7 and TRBJ2-5; 14 nucleotides agree with TRBD2. J was trimmed by 5 bases and V by 5 bases; bases with no gene match: 7. CDR3 size: 16 residues. Germline V CDR1 and CDR2: SSHAT, FNYEAQ (reference sequence). DNA of the CDR3: TGTGCCAGCAGCCTACGACTAGCGGGAGGGCGGGAGACCCAGTACTTC. It translates to CASSLRLAGGRETQYF.

This clone has just one count. This rearrangement joins TRBV10-1 to TRBJ1-2; D might be TRBD1 (6 bases). This CDR3 contains 16 residues. From germline, CDR1 is WNHNN and CDR2 SYGVQD (reference sequence). Between the trimmed V and J ends, which lost 2 bases and 4 bases, there was a span of 17 bases. The DNA of the CDR3 is TGCGCCAGCAGTGAGGCCTCCAGGGGTTTTAGCTATGGCTACACCTTC. This sequence encodes CASSEASRGFSYGYTF.

The V and J genes are TRBV19 and TRBJ2-5; TRBD2 matches 11 bases. The V gene's germline CDR1 is LNHDA and CDR2 SQIVND (reference sequence). The CDR3 runs to 14 residues. The ends lost 5 bases at V and 7 bases at J; junction bases unmatched: 6. This chain's CDR3 is CASSLAGGFGTQYF. In DNA form, the CDR3 reads TGTGCCAGTAGTCTAGCGGGAGGCTTTGGGACCCAGTACTTC.

The CDR3: CAYNRLELKTQYF. The CDR3 DNA reads TGTGCATATAATCGTCTCGAGTTAAAGACCCAGTACTTC. V gene TRBV30 combines with J gene TRBJ2-5; D is uncertain. Germline V gives CDR1 GTSNPN, CDR2 SVGIG (reference sequence). CDR3 length: 13 residues.

The chain recombines TRBV2 with TRBJ2-3; TRBD2 agrees at 11 bases. The J segment lost 8 bases and the V segment lost 1 base, leaving 8 bases of the junction unmatched. This CDR3 has 16 residues. The germline V gene has CDR1 SNHLY and CDR2 FYNNEI. CDR3 loop: CASSEVYLAGGFTQYF. CDR3 in DNA: TGTGCCAGCAGTGAAGTATACCTAGCGGGAGGCTTTACGCAGTATTTT.

This chain connects TRBV4-1 to TRBJ2-3; weak D call: TRBD1 (6 bases). Germline V CDR1 and CDR2: MGHRA, YSYEKL. Trimming left V 11 bases short and J 1 base short, with 16 bases between. The length of the CDR3 is 14 residues. For the CDR3, the DNA is TGCGCCCCCAGGGGACACCAACGCACAGATACGCAGTATTTT. This sequence encodes CAPRGHQRTDTQYF.